The clone carrying this T cell receptor (beta chain) was detected only a few times. Produced via immunoSEQ multiplex PCR; TCRdb's table is partial and in-frame only. The top ten clones hold about 14% of a sample with about 3,400 clones, around nine tenths of them seen once. This entry belongs to a study of T cell repertoires in ileal Crohn's disease. The CDR3 is made up of 13 amino acids. Germline CDR1 and CDR2: GTSNPN and SVGIG (reference sequence). V shed 2 bases and J shed 6 bases, with 8 bases lying between them. The time point: proximal margin of the surgical specimen (macroscopically non-inflamed).

The genes are TRBV30 and TRBJ2-6, with no clear D. The sample consisted of ileal tissue. The receptor was derived from an adult with Crohn's disease. CDR3 region: CAWSHVEANVLTF. The CDR3 DNA reads TGTGCCTGGAGTCACGTTGAGGCCAACGTCCTGACTTTC. The full variable domain, rest sourced from reference TRBV30 and TRBJ2-6, is SQTIHQWPATLVQPVGSPLSLECTVEGTSNPNLYWYRQAAGRGLQLLFYSVGIGQISSEVPQNLSASRPQDRQFILSSKKLLLSDSGFYLCAWSHVEANVLTFGAGSRLTVL.